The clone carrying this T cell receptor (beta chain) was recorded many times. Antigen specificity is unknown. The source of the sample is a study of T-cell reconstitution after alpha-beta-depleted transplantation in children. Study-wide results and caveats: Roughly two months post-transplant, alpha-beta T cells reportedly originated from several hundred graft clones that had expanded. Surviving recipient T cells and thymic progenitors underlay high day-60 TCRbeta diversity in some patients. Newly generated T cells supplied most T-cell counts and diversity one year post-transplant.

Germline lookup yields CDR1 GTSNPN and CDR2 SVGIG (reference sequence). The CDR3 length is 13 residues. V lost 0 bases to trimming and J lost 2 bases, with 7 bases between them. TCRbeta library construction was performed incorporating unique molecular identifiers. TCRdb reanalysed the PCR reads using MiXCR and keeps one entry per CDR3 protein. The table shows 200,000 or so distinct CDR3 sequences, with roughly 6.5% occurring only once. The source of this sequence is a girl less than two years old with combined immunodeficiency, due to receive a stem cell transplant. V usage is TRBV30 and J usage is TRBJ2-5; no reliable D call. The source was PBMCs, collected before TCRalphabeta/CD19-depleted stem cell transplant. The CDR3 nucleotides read TGTGCCTGGAGTGTAAGGGTACAAGAGACCCAGTACTTC. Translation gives CAWSVRVQETQYF.